Detailed here is one TCR beta chain. The data derive from a study of patients and donors after allogeneic stem cell transplantation. TCRdb passed the RT-PCR reads through MiXCR, listing each CDR3 protein once. The sample has 900,000 to 1,000,000 distinct CDR3 sequences, 15% to 20% seen once. CDR3 length: 15 residues. Looked up from germline, CDR1 is SGHAT and CDR2 is FQNNGV. Trimming at V came to 5 bases and at J to 4 bases, leaving 9 bases not matched to a gene. Material for sequencing was blood, either unsorted or a sorted T cell fraction (not recorded which). This TCR was sampled from a human donor who was either an allogeneic HSCT recipient or a stem cell or donor lymphocyte infusion donor (not recorded which). It is not recorded whose cells these are; they may come from a transplant donor. V is TRBV11-2 and J is TRBJ1-2; 8 bases are a match to TRBD1. The CDR3 here is CASSEGQEAAYGYTF. In nucleotides, the CDR3 is TGTGCCAGCAGCGAGGGACAGGAGGCCGCCTATGGCTACACCTTC.